Below are 3 T cell receptor beta chains sequenced from a single sample in a study of T cell responses to AZD1222 COVID-19 vaccine. The data were produced by immunoSEQ multiplex PCR, yet TCRdb's version contains in-frame clones alone and is incomplete. Of 110,000 or so clones listed, approximately 90% are singletons. This material consisted of peripheral blood, taken 28 days after the second AZD1222 dose. The origin of the receptors is an adult who received the AZD1222 COVID-19 vaccine.

The chain recombines TRBV2 with TRBJ2-3; TRBD1 matches at 7 bases. The V gene's germline CDR1 is SNHLY and CDR2 FYNNEI. V dropped 6 bases and J dropped 0; count of bases not matched to a gene: 6. The CDR3 extends over 15 amino acids. This CDR3 reads CASRETTGSTDTQYF. CDR3 bases: TGTGCCAGCAGGGAAACGACAGGGAGCACAGATACGCAGTATTTT. The full variable domain, completed using reference TRBV2 and TRBJ2-3, is EPEVTQTPSHQVTQMGQEVILRCVPISNHLYFYWYRQILGQKVEFLVSFYNNEISEKSEIFDDQFSVERPDGSNFTLKIRSTKLEDSAMYFCASRETTGSTDTQYFGPGTRLTVL.

The V and J genes are TRBV13 and TRBJ2-5; the match to TRBD1 covers 8 bases. Germline assignment: CDR1 PRHDT and CDR2 FYEKMQ (reference sequence). The V segment lost 5 bases and the J segment 2 bases; nucleotides outside the gene matches: 4. The CDR3 loop spans 14 amino acids. CDR3 coding DNA: TGTGCCAGCAGCACGCGGACAGGGCAAGAGACCCAGTACTTC. Translation gives CASSTRTGQETQYF.

CDR3: CASSRTGEETQYF. DNA for the CDR3: TGTGCCAGCAGTCGGACAGGGGAAGAGACCCAGTACTTC. This chain uses TRBV12-3 or TRBV12-4 with TRBJ2-5; 9 bases agree with TRBD1. J was trimmed by 3 bases and V by 5 bases; bases with no gene match: 1. The CDR3 spans 13 residues.